These 25 T cell receptor beta chains were all obtained from the same sample, sequenced in a study of CD8+CD57+ T cells in acquired aplastic anemia. Genomic DNA provided the template from which TCR beta VDJ and CDR3 profiles were obtained. TCRdb itself ran the reads through MiXCR, one entry per CDR3 protein. Of some 150,000 distinct CDR3 sequences in the sample, 71% were seen once. Sequencing involved patients with CD8+CD57+ cell expansion previously shown by flow cytometry. The sequenced sample consisted of sorted CD4+, CD8+, or CD8+CD57+ T cells (not recorded which) from PBMCs. The receptor source for this set is a human donor with aplastic anemia.

This clonotype was detected a few times. The chain has TRBV24-1 and TRBJ2-5; 10 bases map to TRBD1. The length of the CDR3 is 14 residues. Per the germline V gene, CDR1 is KGHDR and CDR2 is SFDVKD. The ends lost 4 bases at V and 7 bases at J; junction bases unmatched: 5. The CDR3 loop is CATSDWDRGPTQYF. In nucleotides, the CDR3 is TGTGCCACCAGTGACTGGGACAGGGGTCCGACCCAGTACTTC.

The gene calls are TRBV6-5 and TRBJ2-2; D possibly uses TRBD1 or TRBD2 (5 bases each). In germline, CDR1 is MNHEY, CDR2 SVGAGI. The CDR3 has 14 residues. Trimming shortened V by 11 bases and J by 4 bases, and 17 bases separated the two germline ends. The CDR3 protein is CAAKSRAGTGELFF. The CDR3 nucleotides read TGTGCCGCCAAATCCAGGGCGGGCACCGGGGAGCTGTTTTTT.

Concerning this clonotype itself: Germline and junction disagree at one end, which may indicate a read error. This chain connects TRBV24-1 to TRBJ2-1; D perhaps matches TRBD1 (5 bases). Germline assignment: CDR1 KGHDR and CDR2 SFDVKD. The CDR3 spans 12 residues. This CDR3 is CATSGPFNERFF. The CDR3, as DNA: TGTGCCACCTCAGGGCCTTTTAATGAGCGGTTCTTC.

The rearrangement uses TRBV10-3 and TRBJ1-2; perhaps TRBD1 as D (5 bases). Germline CDR1 ENHRY, CDR2 SYGVKD. V gave up 0 bases and J gave up 8 bases, with 7 bases separating them. The CDR3 sequence is 12 residues long. CDR3 DNA sequence: TGTGCCATCAGTGAGTCGGGGGAAGGCTACACCTTC. It is translated as CAISESGEGYTF.

This chain connects TRBV15 to TRBJ2-5; possible D gene TRBD1, 6 bases. Trimming cost V 0 bases and J 4 bases, with 12 bases left between them. The CDR3 runs 15 residues. The germline gives CDR1 LNHNV, CDR2 YYDKDF (reference sequence). CDR3 sequence: CATSRDTGSGETQYF. CDR3 sequence (DNA): TGTGCCACCAGCAGAGACACAGGGTCAGGAGAGACCCAGTACTTC.

This clonotype was seen only a few times. This rearrangement joins TRBV20-1 to TRBJ2-5; D remains ambiguous. The CDR3 totals 12 residues. Germline CDR1 is DFQATT and CDR2 is SNEGSKA (reference sequence). Trimming took 3 bases from V and 5 from J, leaving 10 bases between them. The CDR3 region is CSARGYRETQYF. The CDR3 region has the DNA TGCAGTGCTAGGGGGTATCGGGAGACCCAGTACTTC.

The V call is TRBV5-5, the J call TRBJ2-1; the D gene is possibly TRBD1 (6 bases). Germline V gene data show CDR1 as SGHKS and CDR2 as YYEKEE (reference sequence). The ends were cut back, 4 bases at V and 5 bases at J, with 16 bases in the middle. The CDR3 covers 15 residues. CDR3 region: CASSRAGDADNEQFF. CDR3 DNA: TGTGCCAGCAGCAGGGCAGGGGATGCCGACAATGAGCAGTTCTTC.

The chain links TRBV4-3 to TRBJ2-7; the D gene is possibly TRBD1 (6 bases). This CDR3 is 18 amino acids long. Germline V CDR1 and CDR2: LGHNA, YSLEER. V was cut by 0 bases and J by 6 bases, with 24 bases left in between. Here the CDR3 DNA reads TGCGCCAGCAGCCAAGATCTTGGGATCGGACAGTCGGGATCCGAGCAGTACGTC. Its translation: CASSQDLGIGQSGSEQYV.

This clonotype has just a few counts. V and J are TRBV20-1 and TRBJ1-5, with D possibly TRBD1 on 6 matching bases. The V and J ends lost 4 bases and 1 base respectively, with 11 bases between them. CDR1 and CDR2 (germline): DFQATT, SNEGSKA (reference sequence). The CDR3 contains 14 residues. CDR3: CSANREVSNQPQHF. The CDR3 region has the DNA TGCAGTGCTAACAGGGAAGTCAGCAATCAGCCCCAGCATTTT.

The chain recombines TRBV20-1 with TRBJ2-3; D is unresolved. Germline CDR1 reads DFQATT; CDR2 reads SNEGSKA (reference sequence). The CDR3 extends over 10 amino acids. Between the trimmed V and J ends, which lost 7 bases and 1 base, there was a span of 3 bases. The CDR3 region is CSVGTDTQYF. In nucleotides, the CDR3 is TGCAGTGTGGGCACAGATACGCAGTATTTT.

This rearrangement joins TRBV15 to TRBJ2-5; TRBD2 is a possible D gene (5 bases). The CDR3 covers 16 residues. The ends were cut back, 1 base at V and 1 base at J, with 13 bases in the middle. Germline loops: CDR1 LNHNV, CDR2 YYDKDF (reference sequence). The CDR3 coding sequence is TGTGCCACCAGCAGAGTCCTAGCAGCTCTCCAAGAGACCCAGTACTTC. Translation: CATSRVLAALQETQYF.

Only a few counts were recorded for this clonotype. The gene calls are TRBV3-1 and TRBJ2-3; tentative D call: TRBD2 (6 bases). Germline CDR1 reads LGHDT; CDR2 reads YNNKEL (reference sequence). This CDR3 has 15 residues. Deletions cut 0 bases from V and 2 bases from J, with 9 bases between. The CDR3 nucleotides are TGTGCCAGCAGCCAAGAGGGGAGGCCCACAGATACGCAGTATTTT. Translation gives CASSQEGRPTDTQYF.

The rearrangement links TRBV5-6 to TRBJ2-7; D gene ambiguous. The V end lost 4 bases, the J end lost 2 bases, and 16 bases lay between the germline ends. Germline values: CDR1 SGHDT, CDR2 YYEEEE. This CDR3 comprises 15 residues. CDR3 nucleotide sequence: TGTGCCAGCAGCATTGAGGTCGGTGGAACCTACGAGCAGTACTTC. It encodes CASSIEVGGTYEQYF.

The chain uses TRBV5-1 and TRBJ2-7; D is unresolved. This CDR3 is built from 15 residues. CDR1 SGHRS and CDR2 YFSETQ come from the germline V gene. Trimming shortened V by 4 bases and J by 6 bases, and 20 bases separated the two germline ends. The CDR3 protein is CASSLVRRNPSEQYF. CDR3 DNA sequence: TGCGCCAGCAGCCTGGTCAGGAGAAACCCTTCCGAGCAGTACTTC.

The genes are TRBV19 and TRBJ1-1; 9 bases map to TRBD1. This CDR3 has 14 amino acids. Germline V gene data show CDR1 as LNHDA and CDR2 as SQIVND (reference sequence). V gave up 6 bases and J gave up 5 bases; unmatched junction bases: 7. The CDR3 DNA sequence: TGTGCCAGTAGCCAACCGACAGGGGGTACTGAAGCTTTCTTT. Protein sequence: CASSQPTGGTEAFF.

The chain uses TRBV5-1 and TRBJ2-4; D unresolved. Trimming cost V 1 base and J 0 bases, with 5 bases left between them. Germline V gene lookup returns CDR1 SGHRS and CDR2 YFSETQ. The CDR3 contains 14 residues. The CDR3 spells CASSLTLAKNIQYF. The CDR3 DNA sequence: TGCGCCAGCAGCTTGACCCTAGCCAAAAACATTCAGTACTTC.

The CDR3 region has the DNA TGTGCCAGCAGTTTAATCGGTTACAATGAGCAGTTCTTC. As protein: CASSLIGYNEQFF. The J gene is TRBJ2-1, the V gene TRBV12-3 or TRBV12-4; D is uncertain. V lost 2 bases and J lost 4, with 6 bases in between. The CDR3 is made up of 13 amino acids.

The chain carries TRBV5-6 and TRBJ1-2, with TRBD1 matching over 7 bases. The CDR3 has 16 residues. CDR1 and CDR2 (germline): SGHDT, YYEEEE. The ends lost 0 bases at V and 1 base at J; junction bases unmatched: 6. The CDR3 bases are TGTGCCAGCAGCTTGGTCCAGGGGGAGGATAACTATGGCTACACCTTC. It codes for CASSLVQGEDNYGYTF.

This clonotype was recorded a few times. This sequence joins TRBV15 and TRBJ2-7; TRBD2 matches 7 bases. V lost 3 bases, J lost 5 bases, and 7 bases stayed unmatched. Germline V gene data show CDR1 as LNHNV and CDR2 as YYDKDF (reference sequence). The CDR3 length is 14 residues. The CDR3 nucleotides are TGTGCCACCAGCAGGGTTAGGGGAGGGAACGAGCAGTACTTC. Translation: CATSRVRGGNEQYF. Complete variable domain (other parts from reference TRBV15 and TRBJ2-7): DAMVIQNPRYQVTQFGKPVTLSCSQTLNHNVMYWYQQKSSQAPKLLFHYYDKDFNNEADTPDNFQSRRPNTSFCFLDIRSPGLGDTAMYLCATSRVRGGNEQYFGPGTRLTVT.

The J gene is TRBJ2-3, the V gene TRBV29-1; 9 bases are a match to TRBD2. V shed 1 base, J shed 2 bases, and the junction held 7 bases outside the gene matches. The CDR3 has 16 residues. Germline V gene data show CDR1 as SQVTM and CDR2 as ANQGSEA. The CDR3 loop reads CSVEGNSGGYTDTQYF. The CDR3 nucleotides are TGCAGCGTTGAAGGGAATAGCGGGGGTTACACAGATACGCAGTATTTT.

Only a few counts were recorded for this clonotype. This chain links TRBV7-8 with TRBJ2-5, with 9 positions matching TRBD2. Germline CDR1 SGHVS, CDR2 FQNEAQ. The V gene end was trimmed by 1 base and the J gene end by 5 bases; junction bases not matched to a gene: 5. This CDR3 contains 15 residues. The CDR3 spells CASSLGGGAVETQYF. The CDR3 DNA follows: TGTGCCAGCAGCTTAGGCGGGGGGGCCGTGGAGACCCAGTACTTC.

The chain has TRBV19 and TRBJ1-1, with 8 nucleotides matching TRBD1. With 4 bases clipped from V and 5 bases from J, the junction kept 9 bases outside the gene matches. The CDR3 runs to 15 residues. Per the germline V gene, CDR1 is LNHDA and CDR2 is SQIVND (reference sequence). This CDR3 is CASSTPGGEGTEAFF. The CDR3 region has the DNA TGTGCCAGTAGTACCCCAGGGGGCGAAGGGACTGAAGCTTTCTTT.

This clonotype was detected once. The chain is built from TRBV2 and TRBJ1-2; D unclear. Trimming left V 4 bases short and J 8 bases short, with 17 bases between. The germline V gene encodes CDR1 SNHLY and CDR2 FYNNEI. This CDR3 comprises 14 residues. The CDR3 sequence is CASSAGSLVWGYTF. The CDR3 nucleotides are TGTGCCAGCAGTGCCGGGTCACTTGTTTGGGGCTACACCTTC.

The rearrangement links TRBV20-1 to TRBJ1-6; no clear D gene. Trimming pared 3 bases from V and 13 bases from J, leaving 1 base between. The CDR3 spans 8 residues. Germline V gene sequence: CDR1 DFQATT, CDR2 SNEGSKA (reference sequence). CDR3 sequence: CSASPLHF. The CDR3 nucleotides are TGCAGTGCTAGCCCCCTCCACTTT.

The table lists this clonotype with a count of one. The chain has TRBV9 and TRBJ2-7; D is perhaps TRBD1 (5 bases). The germline V and J ends were trimmed by 0 bases and 5 bases, with 12 bases remaining between them. The germline V gene encodes CDR1 SGDLS and CDR2 YYNGEE. CDR3 length: 14 amino acids. The CDR3 DNA reads as TGTGCCAGCAGCGTAGCCGATCAGGGCCACGAGCAGTACTTC. Its protein product is CASSVADQGHEQYF.